Listed here are 16 T cell receptor beta chains from one sample, sequenced in a study of vaccination effects on CD4 cells after COVID-19. No cognate antigen is known for these TCRs. Sequencing was preceded by expansion of antigen-specific CD4+ T cells with viral peptide pools in the ViraFEST assay. On approximately day 9 of culture, CD4+ T cells were separated out. Of the BNT162b2 and mRNA-1273 vaccines, participants received two doses of one or the other. Clones were read by immunoSEQ multiplex PCR, and TCRdb kept only the in-frame ones, dropping some. The sample holds 23,000 or so clones, roughly four fifths seen once. Sample: CD4+ T cells from PBMCs cultured with SARS-CoV-2 spike peptides, taken after COVID-19 vaccination. These receptor sequences come from a human donor who received a COVID-19 vaccine. Some clones in this sample may be carry-over from other donors' samples.

The rearrangement links TRBV28 to TRBJ2-6; D is undetermined. V lost 4 bases, J lost 4 bases, and 8 bases lay in between. The CDR3 totals 14 residues. Germline V gene data show CDR1 as MDHEN and CDR2 as SYDVKM. This chain's CDR3 is CASSSGYGANVLTF. The CDR3 coding sequence is TGTGCCAGCAGTTCCGGGTACGGGGCCAACGTCCTGACTTTC.

The chain has TRBV7-8 and TRBJ1-3, with 8 bases identical to TRBD1. The CDR3 has 14 residues. V shed 8 bases, J shed 7 bases, and the junction held 10 bases outside the gene matches. The germline CDR1 and CDR2 sequences are SGHVS and FQNEAQ. The CDR3 spells CASSPGQGGNTIYF. The CDR3 bases are TGTGCCAGCTCCCCAGGACAGGGAGGGAACACCATATATTTT.

This sequence joins TRBV4-1 and TRBJ1-1, with 10 bases identical to TRBD1. Unmatched junction bases numbered 8, after V lost 4 bases and J lost 3 bases. The CDR3 has 16 amino acids. The germline V gene encodes CDR1 MGHRA and CDR2 YSYEKL. This CDR3 is CASSRWTGGTYTEAFF. CDR3 DNA sequence: TGCGCCAGCAGCCGGTGGACAGGGGGAACGTACACTGAAGCTTTCTTT.

The rearrangement joins TRBV5-6 to TRBJ2-3; TRBD2 agrees at 8 bases. The CDR3 sequence is 15 residues long. CDR1 is SGHDT, CDR2 YYEEEE, per germline. V was pared by 5 bases and J by 5 bases, with 10 bases of the junction left unmatched. CDR3 loop: CASSRRGLDLDTQYF. The CDR3 nucleotides are TGTGCCAGCAGTCGGAGGGGACTAGACCTAGATACGCAGTATTTT.

This clone has more than one count but fewer than ten. CDR3 loop: CASSQVGGRATEAFF. In nucleotides, the CDR3 is TGTGCCAGCAGCCAAGTAGGGGGGCGCGCCACTGAAGCTTTCTTT. The chain uses TRBV4-2 and TRBJ1-1; D possibly corresponds to TRBD1 (6 bases). V was shortened by 1 base and J by 4 bases, with 13 bases between the two germline ends. This CDR3 contains 15 residues. Germline V gene data show CDR1 as LGHNA and CDR2 as YNFKEQ.

The chain is built from TRBV18 and TRBJ1-6; D perhaps matches TRBD1 (6 bases). The CDR3 is 17 amino acids. Germline lookup yields CDR1 KGHSH and CDR2 LQKENI. V was trimmed by 0 bases and J by 7 bases, leaving 16 bases between them. CDR3 residues: CASSPPTTGTRNSPLHF. The CDR3 DNA follows: TGTGCCAGCTCACCACCGACCACAGGGACTCGAAATTCACCCCTCCACTTT.

The V gene is TRBV2, the J gene TRBJ2-5, with 8 nucleotides matching TRBD1. The CDR3 contains 13 residues. Trimming removed 8 bases from V and 5 bases from J; junction bases left unmatched: 7. The germline V gene has CDR1 SNHLY and CDR2 FYNNEI. In DNA, the CDR3 is TGTGCCAGCGGCCCGGACAGGGTGGAGACCCAGTACTTC. It yields the protein CASGPDRVETQYF.

The chain couples TRBV6-6 to TRBJ1-2, with D possibly matching TRBD1 (6 bases). V was shortened by 5 bases and J by 4 bases, with 14 bases between the two germline ends. CDR3 length: 14 residues. Germline lookup yields CDR1 MNHNY and CDR2 SVGAGI (reference sequence). The CDR3 is CASSNSTGTYGYTF. CDR3 bases: TGTGCCAGCAGTAATAGTACAGGGACCTATGGCTACACCTTC.

J is TRBJ2-6 and V is TRBV12-3 or TRBV12-4; D is unclear. The germline V and J ends were trimmed by 6 bases and 4 bases, with 7 bases remaining between them. The CDR3 has 13 amino acids. CDR3 amino acids: CASRLAGANVLTF. As DNA, the CDR3 is TGTGCCAGCAGACTGGCGGGGGCCAACGTCCTGACTTTC.

This chain uses TRBV19 with TRBJ1-5, with 10 bases identical to TRBD1. The CDR3 contains 16 residues. The germline CDR1 and CDR2 sequences are LNHDA and SQIVND (reference sequence). V lost 6 bases, J lost 0 bases, and 5 bases stayed unmatched. CDR3 coding DNA: TGTGCCAGTAGCGGACAGGGGGTGTATAGCAATCAGCCCCAGCATTTT. It translates to CASSGQGVYSNQPQHF.

V gene TRBV5-1 combines with J gene TRBJ2-5; TRBD2 aligns across 11 bases. CDR3 size: 16 residues. CDR1 SGHRS and CDR2 YFSETQ come from the germline V gene. The trim removed 4 bases at V and 5 bases at J, leaving 10 bases unmatched. In DNA, the CDR3 is TGCGCCAGCAGCCCGTCCCTAGCGGGGGGTTGGGAGACCCAGTACTTC. Amino acid sequence: CASSPSLAGGWETQYF. Using reference TRBV5-1 and TRBJ2-5 for the parts outside the CDR3, the full variable domain is KAGVTQTPRYLIKTRGQQVTLSCSPISGHRSVSWYQQTPGQGLQFLFEYFSETQRNKGNFPGRFSGRQFSNSRSEMNVSTLELGDSALYLCASSPSLAGGWETQYFGPGTRLLVL.

This sequence joins TRBV7-7 and TRBJ2-7; 9 bases are shared with TRBD1. The CDR3 totals 16 residues. Germline V CDR1 and CDR2: SSHAT, FNYEAQ (reference sequence). V lost 5 bases to trimming and J lost 7 bases; unmatched junction nucleotides: 15. CDR3 loop: CASSPNPGQGVWEQYV. The CDR3 nucleotides read TGTGCCAGCAGCCCGAATCCGGGACAGGGAGTATGGGAGCAGTACGTC.

The chain combines TRBV24-1 with TRBJ1-3, with 10 bases matching TRBD1. In germline, CDR1 is KGHDR, CDR2 SFDVKD. This CDR3 is built from 17 residues. V shed 4 bases and J 3 bases; nucleotides not matched to a gene: 8. CDR3 loop: CATSDRPGTGVGNTIYF. CDR3 DNA sequence: TGTGCCACCAGTGACCGTCCCGGGACAGGGGTTGGAAACACCATATATTTT.

The V call is TRBV7-3, the J call TRBJ2-2, with 10 bases matching TRBD2. This CDR3 spans 18 amino acids. Germline-derived CDR1 and CDR2 are SGHTA and FQGTGA. Trimming removed 3 bases from V and 4 bases from J; junction bases left unmatched: 11. CDR3 region: CASSFTFSGGAGTGELFF. In DNA, the CDR3 is TGTGCCAGCAGCTTTACCTTCAGCGGGGGGGCCGGCACCGGGGAGCTGTTTTTT.

The chain uses TRBV4-1 and TRBJ2-5; D gene ambiguous. The CDR3 sequence is 13 residues long. Between the trimmed V and J ends, which lost 1 base and 5 bases, there was a span of 8 bases. CDR1 and CDR2 (germline): MGHRA, YSYEKL. CDR3 in DNA: TGCGCCAGCAGCCAAGCCTCCGGGGAGACCCAGTACTTC. Amino acids: CASSQASGETQYF.

This chain connects TRBV11-3 to TRBJ2-2; 9 bases agree with TRBD2. CDR3 length equals 17 residues. Trimming took 2 bases from V and 0 from J; bases not matched to a gene: 4. Germline V CDR1 and CDR2: SGHNT, YENEEA. DNA for the CDR3: TGTGCCAGCAGCTTAAGGCGGGGGGGTTCGAACACCGGGGAGCTGTTTTTT. Translating gives CASSLRRGGSNTGELFF.